These T cell receptor beta chains were read from a single sample in a study of control samples from healthy donors and cancer patients. The protocol was immunoSEQ multiplex PCR, while the TCRdb copy is restricted to in-frame clones and leaves out a portion. The sample lists tens of thousands of clones; about 80% were seen once. The material sequenced was PBMCs. Receptors were obtained from a woman between 50 and 59 years old with lung cancer. Both conserved end residues are part of each CDR3. A D gene is named only where the DNA matches it firmly. The listing skips clone size in some rows; elsewhere it reads once, few, many or a size class.

v_call: TRBV28; j_call: TRBJ1-4; d_call: .; clone_size: .; cdr3_nt: TGTGCCAGCACTAACCCCGGGCCTTCGGTGGGAAAACTGTTTTTT; cdr3_aa: CASTNPGPSVGKLFF
v_call: TRBV29-1; j_call: TRBJ2-2; d_call: .; clone_size: .; cdr3_nt: TGCAGCGTTGTACAGGGAACCGGGGAGCTGTTTTTT; cdr3_aa: CSVVQGTGELFF
v_call: TRBV21-1; j_call: TRBJ1-1; d_call: .; clone_size: .; cdr3_nt: TGTGCCAGCAGCAAGACTATAAGAGGAGAAGCTTTCTTT; cdr3_aa: CASSKTIRGEAFF
v_call: TRBV28; j_call: TRBJ2-7; d_call: TRBD1; clone_size: .; cdr3_nt: TGTGCCAGCAAATTAGACAGGGGGCCATCCTACGAGCAGTACTTC; cdr3_aa: CASKLDRGPSYEQYF
v_call: TRBV19; j_call: TRBJ1-5; d_call: .; clone_size: .; cdr3_nt: TGTGCCAGTAGTATTCTACAGTATAGCAATCAGCCCCAGCATTTT; cdr3_aa: CASSILQYSNQPQHF
v_call: TRBV30; j_call: TRBJ1-1; d_call: .; clone_size: once; cdr3_nt: TGTGCCTGGAGTGTAAGAGGGGCCAGGAACACTGAAGCTTTCTTT; cdr3_aa: CAWSVRGARNTEAFF
v_call: TRBV2; j_call: TRBJ1-2; d_call: .; clone_size: .; cdr3_nt: TGTGCCAGCAGTGAAAGCTCGGAGAATGGCTACACCTTC; cdr3_aa: CASSESSENGYTF
v_call: TRBV7-2; j_call: TRBJ2-7; d_call: TRBD1; clone_size: .; cdr3_nt: TGTGCCAGCACCGGGGACAGGGCCTACGAGCAGTACTTC; cdr3_aa: CASTGDRAYEQYF
v_call: TRBV19; j_call: TRBJ2-5; d_call: .; clone_size: .; cdr3_nt: TGTGCCAGTAGCCCAAAGTGGCAGGGTGTAAAGACCCAGTACTTC; cdr3_aa: CASSPKWQGVKTQYF
v_call: TRBV4-1; j_call: TRBJ1-5; d_call: .; clone_size: .; cdr3_nt: TGCGCCAGCAGCCAAGATGAGGGGCTGGCCCAGCATTTT; cdr3_aa: CASSQDEGLAQHF
v_call: TRBV5-1; j_call: TRBJ1-4; d_call: .; clone_size: .; cdr3_nt: TGCGCCAGCAGCTCGGGACTTGCAACTAATGAAAAACTGTTTTTT; cdr3_aa: CASSSGLATNEKLFF
v_call: TRBV20-1; j_call: TRBJ1-4; d_call: .; clone_size: .; cdr3_nt: TGCAGTGCTAGACAGAATGAAAAACTGTTTTTT; cdr3_aa: CSARQNEKLFF
v_call: TRBV29-1; j_call: TRBJ2-1; d_call: .; clone_size: .; cdr3_nt: TGCAGCGTTGCTAACGATGAGCAGTTCTTC; cdr3_aa: CSVANDEQFF
v_call: TRBV12-3/TRBV12-4; j_call: TRBJ1-2; d_call: .; clone_size: .; cdr3_nt: TGTGCCAGCAGTTCCGGGTCTTACTATGGCTACACCTTC; cdr3_aa: CASSSGSYYGYTF
v_call: TRBV2; j_call: TRBJ2-7; d_call: .; clone_size: .; cdr3_nt: TGTGCCAGCAGTGAATGGAACGAGCAGTACTTC; cdr3_aa: CASSEWNEQYF
v_call: TRBV9; j_call: TRBJ2-1; d_call: .; clone_size: .; cdr3_nt: TGTGCCAGCAGCCCACGGGGAGCAACCAATGAGCAGTTCTTC; cdr3_aa: CASSPRGATNEQFF
v_call: TRBV7-2; j_call: TRBJ1-3; d_call: .; clone_size: .; cdr3_nt: TGTGCCAGCAGCTTTAATGGGGTTTCTGGAAACACCATATATTTT; cdr3_aa: CASSFNGVSGNTIYF
v_call: TRBV9; j_call: TRBJ2-7; d_call: TRBD1; clone_size: .; cdr3_nt: TGTGCCAGCAGCGACACCGGGACAGGTAGCGAGCAGTACTTC; cdr3_aa: CASSDTGTGSEQYF
v_call: TRBV27; j_call: TRBJ2-3; d_call: .; clone_size: .; cdr3_nt: TGTGCCAGCAGTCCCAGCACAGATACGCAGTATTTT; cdr3_aa: CASSPSTDTQYF
v_call: TRBV28; j_call: TRBJ1-2; d_call: .; clone_size: .; cdr3_nt: TGTGCCAGCAGCCAACCGTTGGGAGTGAGGTACTATGGCTACACCTTC; cdr3_aa: CASSQPLGVRYYGYTF
v_call: TRBV2; j_call: TRBJ1-2; d_call: .; clone_size: .; cdr3_nt: TGTGCCAGCAGTGAACGGGGGATCCCTAACTATGGCTACACCTTC; cdr3_aa: CASSERGIPNYGYTF
v_call: TRBV7-2; j_call: TRBJ1-2; d_call: .; clone_size: few; cdr3_nt: TGTGCCAGCAGCTTGAGGTCTGGGGACTATGGCTACACCTTC; cdr3_aa: CASSLRSGDYGYTF
v_call: TRBV5-6; j_call: TRBJ1-2; d_call: TRBD1; clone_size: .; cdr3_nt: TGTGCCAGCAGCCCGGATCGACAGGGTGGCTATGGCTACACCTTC; cdr3_aa: CASSPDRQGGYGYTF
v_call: TRBV24-1; j_call: TRBJ2-1; d_call: .; clone_size: .; cdr3_nt: TGTGCCACCAGTGATTTATCATCGAGCTCCTACAATGAGCAGTTCTTC; cdr3_aa: CATSDLSSSSYNEQFF
v_call: TRBV2; j_call: TRBJ2-5; d_call: .; clone_size: .; cdr3_nt: TGTGCCAGCAGTGAAGACCGGACCCAGTACTTC; cdr3_aa: CASSEDRTQYF
v_call: TRBV24-1; j_call: TRBJ1-1; d_call: TRBD1; clone_size: .; cdr3_nt: TGTGCCACCAGTGACCAAAGACAGGGGGACACTGAAGCTTTCTTT; cdr3_aa: CATSDQRQGDTEAFF
v_call: TRBV4-2; j_call: TRBJ2-2; d_call: TRBD1; clone_size: .; cdr3_nt: TGTGCCAGCAGCCAAGATATGAGACAGGGGGCTGAGGGCGGGGAGCTGTTTTTT; cdr3_aa: CASSQDMRQGAEGGELFF
v_call: TRBV4-1; j_call: TRBJ1-2; d_call: TRBD1; clone_size: .; cdr3_nt: TGCGCCAGCAGCCAAGGGACAGGGGATGGCTACACCTTC; cdr3_aa: CASSQGTGDGYTF
v_call: TRBV6-5; j_call: TRBJ1-2; d_call: TRBD1; clone_size: .; cdr3_nt: TGTGCCAGCAGTTACGACAGGGGGTTGCTTAACTATGGCTACACCTTC; cdr3_aa: CASSYDRGLLNYGYTF
v_call: TRBV19; j_call: TRBJ2-7; d_call: .; clone_size: .; cdr3_nt: TGTGCCAGTTCGTGGCAGGGGGGGGTCGAGCAGTACTTC; cdr3_aa: CASSWQGGVEQYF
v_call: TRBV19; j_call: TRBJ1-2; d_call: .; clone_size: .; cdr3_nt: TGTGCCAGTAGTACCCTAGGACGGGCTGGCTACACCTTC; cdr3_aa: CASSTLGRAGYTF
v_call: TRBV27; j_call: TRBJ1-1; d_call: .; clone_size: .; cdr3_nt: TGTGCCAGCAGTTTATGGCGGGAGGGCGCTGAAGCTTTCTTT; cdr3_aa: CASSLWREGAEAFF
v_call: TRBV7-9; j_call: TRBJ1-1; d_call: .; clone_size: .; cdr3_nt: TGTGCCAGCAGCCAGACAATAGCCACTGAAGCTTTCTTT; cdr3_aa: CASSQTIATEAFF
v_call: TRBV24-1; j_call: TRBJ2-3; d_call: .; clone_size: .; cdr3_nt: TGTGCCACCAGTCCGGCGGCCAGCATGAATACGCAGTATTTT; cdr3_aa: CATSPAASMNTQYF
v_call: TRBV7-8; j_call: TRBJ2-1; d_call: .; clone_size: .; cdr3_nt: TGTGCCAGCAGCTTAGGGGGGCCTGGAATCTACAATGAGCAGTTCTTC; cdr3_aa: CASSLGGPGIYNEQFF
v_call: TRBV29-1; j_call: TRBJ1-1; d_call: .; clone_size: .; cdr3_nt: TGCAGCGTTGGTACGGGGACTGAAGCTTTCTTT; cdr3_aa: CSVGTGTEAFF
v_call: TRBV24-1; j_call: TRBJ2-3; d_call: TRBD1; clone_size: .; cdr3_nt: TGTGCCACCAGTGGGGGAGAGGGACAGCTCACAGATACGCAGTATTTT; cdr3_aa: CATSGGEGQLTDTQYF
v_call: TRBV19; j_call: TRBJ2-3; d_call: .; clone_size: .; cdr3_nt: TGTGCCAGTAATGAGGGGACACCGCGGGATACGCAGTATTTT; cdr3_aa: CASNEGTPRDTQYF
v_call: TRBV19; j_call: TRBJ2-2; d_call: .; clone_size: .; cdr3_nt: TGTGCCAGTAGGAGACAGGCCTTGAACACCGGGGAGCTGTTTTTT; cdr3_aa: CASRRQALNTGELFF
v_call: TRBV5-1; j_call: TRBJ1-2; d_call: .; clone_size: .; cdr3_nt: TGCGCCAGCAGCTTGGACAGGGCAGCTAACTATGGCTACACCTTC; cdr3_aa: CASSLDRAANYGYTF
v_call: TRBV3-1/TRBV3-2; j_call: TRBJ1-1; d_call: .; clone_size: .; cdr3_nt: TGTGCCAGCAGTCGGGGAGGGAACACTGAAGCTTTCTTT; cdr3_aa: CASSRGGNTEAFF
v_call: TRBV30; j_call: TRBJ1-1; d_call: .; clone_size: .; cdr3_nt: TGTGCCTGGAGCCCCTCCCGGGGGCAGGGGTTGAACACTGAAGCTTTCTTT; cdr3_aa: CAWSPSRGQGLNTEAFF
v_call: TRBV28; j_call: TRBJ1-3; d_call: .; clone_size: once; cdr3_nt: TGTGCCAGCAGCAGGACTGCTGGAAACACCATATATTTT; cdr3_aa: CASSRTAGNTIYF
v_call: TRBV5-5; j_call: TRBJ2-7; d_call: .; clone_size: .; cdr3_nt: TGTGCCAGCAGCTTGATAGGGGGAACAAGCTCCTACGAGCAGTACTTC; cdr3_aa: CASSLIGGTSSYEQYF
v_call: TRBV18; j_call: TRBJ2-2; d_call: .; clone_size: .; cdr3_nt: TGTGCCAGCTCACCACTCCGGGGGAGCTGGGGCGGGGAGCTGTTTTTT; cdr3_aa: CASSPLRGSWGGELFF
v_call: TRBV7-9; j_call: TRBJ1-5; d_call: TRBD1; clone_size: medium-sized; cdr3_nt: TGTGCCAGCAGCTTTTGGACAGGGGGCCCGGATCAGCCCCAGCATTTT; cdr3_aa: CASSFWTGGPDQPQHF
v_call: TRBV28; j_call: TRBJ1-6; d_call: .; clone_size: .; cdr3_nt: TGTGCCAGCAGTTTATCCTTCGCGATTGTCGGTTCACCCCTCCACTTT; cdr3_aa: CASSLSFAIVGSPLHF
v_call: TRBV9; j_call: TRBJ2-3; d_call: .; clone_size: .; cdr3_nt: TGTGCCAGCAGCGGAGGGACTGGAACTAGCACAGATACGCAGTATTTT; cdr3_aa: CASSGGTGTSTDTQYF
v_call: TRBV19; j_call: TRBJ1-1; d_call: .; clone_size: .; cdr3_nt: TGTGCCAGTAGTATAGATCGCGTGGCAGCAATGAACACTGAAGCTTTCTTT; cdr3_aa: CASSIDRVAAMNTEAFF
v_call: TRBV7-9; j_call: TRBJ1-1; d_call: .; clone_size: few; cdr3_nt: TGTGCCAGCAGCTTTCCGCCGGATATGAACACTGAAGCTTTCTTT; cdr3_aa: CASSFPPDMNTEAFF
v_call: TRBV5-1; j_call: TRBJ2-1; d_call: TRBD2; clone_size: .; cdr3_nt: TGCGCCAGCAGCGTCGGGACTAGCGGAGGGAATGAGCAGTTCTTC; cdr3_aa: CASSVGTSGGNEQFF
v_call: TRBV6-5; j_call: TRBJ1-6; d_call: .; clone_size: .; cdr3_nt: TGTGCCAGCAGTCCAGGGTTGGAGTCACCCCTCCACTTT; cdr3_aa: CASSPGLESPLHF
v_call: TRBV3-1/TRBV3-2; j_call: TRBJ2-6; d_call: .; clone_size: once; cdr3_nt: TGTGCCAGCAGCCAACACGACACCTTCAGGAGCGTCCTGACTTTC; cdr3_aa: CASSQHDTFRSVLTF
v_call: TRBV6-2/TRBV6-3; j_call: TRBJ2-7; d_call: TRBD2; clone_size: .; cdr3_nt: TGTGCCAGCAGCCGCGGGGGGCCCGTCTCCTACGAGCAGTACTTC; cdr3_aa: CASSRGGPVSYEQYF
v_call: TRBV3-1/TRBV3-2; j_call: TRBJ1-1; d_call: .; clone_size: .; cdr3_nt: TGTGCCAGCAGCCAAGGTGGGCGGGTCACTGAAGCTTTCTTT; cdr3_aa: CASSQGGRVTEAFF
v_call: TRBV10-3; j_call: TRBJ2-5; d_call: .; clone_size: .; cdr3_nt: TGTGCCATCAGTGAGTTTCGGGAGACCCAGTACTTC; cdr3_aa: CAISEFRETQYF
v_call: TRBV5-6; j_call: TRBJ2-6; d_call: .; clone_size: .; cdr3_nt: TGTGCCAGCAGCTTGGGGGGCCCTGGGGCCAACGTCCTGACTTTC; cdr3_aa: CASSLGGPGANVLTF
v_call: TRBV5-1; j_call: TRBJ1-1; d_call: TRBD1; clone_size: once; cdr3_nt: TGCGCCAGCAAGTGGACAGGGGCGACTGAAGCTTTCTTT; cdr3_aa: CASKWTGATEAFF
v_call: TRBV5-1; j_call: TRBJ1-1; d_call: .; clone_size: once; cdr3_nt: TGCGCCAGCAGCTTGTTGGCGGGAGGAGTGGACACTGAAGCTTTCTTT; cdr3_aa: CASSLLAGGVDTEAFF